The TCR beta chain under discussion was sequenced for a study of blood T cell repertoires in COVID-19 (dated by TCRdb to 2019 to 2021). About the investigation overall: The collaborator samples originated in the United States, Italy and Spain and spanned the acute and convalescent phases of COVID-19. The material from the prospective study consisted of cDNA or gDNA derived from T cells, B-cell-depleted T cells, or PBMCs. The dataset comprised deeply sampled blood TCRbeta repertoires from subjects exposed to, actively infected with, or recovered from COVID-19. A freely available public database, intended as a resource for researchers studying the immune response to SARS-CoV-2, is where the repertoires were released. Samples came from the ongoing ImmuneRACE study (first 160 participants) plus 1,254 subjects from 6 global collaborators. Nearly every sample came with metadata listing a de-identified subject ID, COVID-19 status, age in years and sex. Where available, HLA class I and class II types were obtained from metadata supplied by the sample provider rather than from assay-based typing. Broad study findings and their caveats: The amount of clinical and demographic metadata varied by source and participant and was provided uncurated.

Collaborating institutions collected whole blood in K2EDTA tubes following their own protocols. For TCRbeta analysis, collaborators shipped samples as frozen whole blood, isolated PBMCs, or DNA extracted from either of those sample types. TCRbeta CDR3 regions were amplified from genomic DNA by means of the immunoSEQ Assay, a bias-controlled multiplex PCR. The authors' analysis ran thus. Within the assay, amplification of reference gene primers was used to estimate how many nucleated cells each sample contained. To quantify the absolute abundance of each unique TCRbeta CDR3 rearrangement, sequence reads were collapsed and filtered. Productive Simpson clonality was computed per sample as the square root of Simpson's diversity index over productive rearrangements. Not all clones reach the TCRdb copy of this immuneACCESS table, which keeps in-frame sequences only. Checked studies attribute under half of the gap to unresolved V genes and leave the rest unexplained. That table is the source of V, J and clone size, and D and trimming were worked out from the DNA. This sample is represented by 300,000 to 400,000 clones; over 75% of them were singletons. The ten top clones hold approximately 7.9% of the sample.

A word on this clone: Its antigen target is currently unknown. Per-base qualities were not stored, and no clone one base away is much larger.

The CDR3 measures 13 amino acids from cysteine to phenylalanine. CDR3 DNA only is kept here, 39 bases in frame from base 1. The germline V gene provides CDR1 MGHDK and CDR2 SYGVNS. V gives up 6 bases and J gives up 7 bases, and the segment between their germline ends measures 10 bases. The specimen was peripheral blood. The chain is encoded by TRBV25-1 joined to TRBJ1-6; TRBD1 is possibly the D segment (5 matching bases). The clonotype originates from a human donor in a cohort sampled during active COVID-19. CDR3 loop: CASRGQSNSPLHF. In nucleotide form, the sequence is TGTGCCAGCAGAGGACAAAGCAATTCACCCCTCCACTTT.